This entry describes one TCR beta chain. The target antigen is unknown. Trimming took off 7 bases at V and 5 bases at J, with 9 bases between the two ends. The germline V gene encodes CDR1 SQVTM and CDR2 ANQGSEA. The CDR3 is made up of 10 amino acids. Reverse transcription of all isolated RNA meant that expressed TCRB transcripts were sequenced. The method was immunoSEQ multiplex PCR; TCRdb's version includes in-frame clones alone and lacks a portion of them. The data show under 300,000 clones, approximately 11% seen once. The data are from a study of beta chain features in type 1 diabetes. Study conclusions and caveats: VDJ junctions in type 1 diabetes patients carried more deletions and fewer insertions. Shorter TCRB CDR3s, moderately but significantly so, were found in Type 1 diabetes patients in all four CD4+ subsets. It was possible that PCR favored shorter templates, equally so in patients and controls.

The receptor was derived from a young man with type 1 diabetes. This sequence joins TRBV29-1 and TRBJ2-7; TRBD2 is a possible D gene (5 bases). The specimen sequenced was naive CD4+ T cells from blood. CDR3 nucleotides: TGCAGCGCACTAGGGAACGAGCAGTACTTC. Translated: CSALGNEQYF.